This T cell receptor (beta chain) was recorded in a study of blood T cell repertoires in COVID-19. Turning to the study itself: Whether acute or convalescent, the COVID-19 samples came from the United States, Italy and Spain.

This clone has only a few counts. Profiling relied on immunoSEQ multiplex PCR, and the TCRdb table lists in-frame clones only, not all of them. The table has approximately 220,000 clones, 80% to 90% seen once. The sample was peripheral blood. The sequence derives from a woman aged 70-85 years with acute or convalescent COVID-19.

The CDR3 spells CASSWTTNTEAFF. The CDR3 coding sequence is TGTGCCAGCAGCTGGACAACCAACACTGAAGCTTTCTTT. This sequence joins TRBV7-2 and TRBJ1-1, with D tentatively TRBD1 (5 bases). The germline V gene encodes CDR1 SGHTA and CDR2 FQGNSA. This CDR3 contains 13 residues. Trimming took 4 bases from V and 2 from J, leaving 8 bases between them.